One TCR beta chain is described in this entry. What it binds is unknown. From the 5' RACE reads, TCRdb lists one entry per CDR3 protein and no DNA. Here the sample table reports 500,000 to 700,000 distinct CDR3 sequences. Germline lookup yields CDR1 SGHRS and CDR2 YFSETQ. The CDR3 runs 16 residues. The data belong to a study of T cells expressing NK-cell markers. Study outcomes and limitations: Of CD8+ T cells, 1.0-7.0% belonged to dominant NKG2C+ clonotypes in roughly 6 donors. The HCMV specificity of the expanded NKG2C+ T cell clones stayed unresolved.

The clonotype originates from a man between 18 and 35 years old in good health. Sequenced: blood T cells: a sorted CD56 or NKG2C T cell subset, CD4+ or CD8+ T cells, or bulk PBMC T cells (not recorded which). The V gene is TRBV5-1, the J gene TRBJ2-7; TCRdb indicates TRBD2, and absent DNA this call remains unverified. The CDR3: CASSLGGRQGGYEQYF.